This TCR beta chain is from a study of T cell responses to AZD1222 COVID-19 vaccine. The wider study: Second-dose intervals of approximately 4 or approximately 12 weeks were pooled.

General observations from the study: Two AZD1222 doses significantly raised spike-specific TCR breadth and depth over controls. Donors skewed white British and female; clonal diversity was possibly underestimated. Seropositivity was recorded at baseline in only five to seven AZD1222 recipients.

A note on this clone: What it binds is not known.

This table comes from immunoSEQ multiplex PCR, and its TCRdb copy is limited to in-frame clones, with some not included. The sample holds some 130,000 clones, 70% to 90% seen once. The receptor's source is an adult in good health. Sequenced here: peripheral blood, sampled on day 0 of AZD1222 vaccination.

CDR3 residues: CASRKMVAGGQGTGELFF. The CDR3 DNA reads TGTGCCAGCAGAAAAATGGTAGCGGGAGGGCAAGGGACCGGGGAGCTGTTTTTT. V usage is TRBV7-2 and J usage is TRBJ2-2; TRBD2 aligns across 11 bases. V was pared by 6 bases and J by 5 bases, with 14 bases of the junction left unmatched. Germline lookup yields CDR1 SGHTA and CDR2 FQGNSA. The CDR3 consists of 18 residues.